This TCR beta chain was captured by sequencing in a study of blood T cell repertoires in COVID-19. Whole-study context: Nucleic acid was either cDNA or gDNA, and it came from T cells, B-cell-depleted T cells, or PBMCs.

Here immunoSEQ multiplex PCR was the method, and the copy in TCRdb shows in-frame clones only, minus some. The data contain around 180,000 clones, about 84% of them singletons. Sequencing was done on a sample of peripheral blood. The receptor comes from a human donor in a cohort sampled during active COVID-19.

CDR3 sequence (DNA): TGTGCCAGCAGTATCCGGGACAGGGCCATCGAGCAGTACTTC. Translation gives CASSIRDRAIEQYF. The V gene is TRBV6-5, the J gene TRBJ2-7, with 9 positions matching TRBD1. CDR1 and CDR2 from the germline V gene are MNHEY and SVGAGI. The CDR3 spans 14 residues. The junction had 8 bases not matched to a gene; V was cut back by 5 bases and J by 6 bases.